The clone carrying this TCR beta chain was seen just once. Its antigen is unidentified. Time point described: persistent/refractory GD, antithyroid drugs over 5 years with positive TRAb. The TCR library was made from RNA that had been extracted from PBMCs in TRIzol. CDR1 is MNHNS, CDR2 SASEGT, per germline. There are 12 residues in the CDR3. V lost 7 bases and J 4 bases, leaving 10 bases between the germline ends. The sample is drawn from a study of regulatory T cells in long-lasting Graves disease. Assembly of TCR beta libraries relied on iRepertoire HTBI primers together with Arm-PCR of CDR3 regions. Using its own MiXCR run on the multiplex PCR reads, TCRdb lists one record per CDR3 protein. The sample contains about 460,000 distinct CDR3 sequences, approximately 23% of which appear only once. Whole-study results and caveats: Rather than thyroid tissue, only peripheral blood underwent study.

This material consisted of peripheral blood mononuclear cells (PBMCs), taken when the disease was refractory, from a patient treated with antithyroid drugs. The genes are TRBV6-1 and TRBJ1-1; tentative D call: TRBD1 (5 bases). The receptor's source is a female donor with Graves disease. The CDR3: CASNTGGTEAFF. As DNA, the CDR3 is TGTGCCAGCAATACTGGGGGCACTGAAGCTTTCTTT.